The following is a T cell receptor beta chain sequence with its context. Its cognate antigen has yet to be identified. No qualities accompany the bases; no much larger clone lies one base away. The sample comes from a study of T cell changes during pregnancy in multiple sclerosis (dated by TCRdb to about 2019). Context from the whole study: In women with multiple sclerosis, the researchers looked at how the T cell repertoire shifted as pregnancy progressed.

The method was the immunoSEQ multiplex PCR assay. In TCRdb, the immuneACCESS table is reduced to in-frame sequences with V and J assigned. These tables do not hold every clone; where another copy was compared, an unresolved V gene accounts for under half, and the others remain unexplained. The sample has under 130,000 clones on record, approximately 91% of them singletons. Less than 4.5% of the sample lies in the top ten. The CDR3 measures 14 amino acids from cysteine to phenylalanine. Of the read, only the CDR3 DNA is kept; its 42 bases are in frame from base 1. CDR1 and CDR2, looked up from the germline V gene, are KGHSH and LQKENI. Trimming at the junction amounts to 4 bases on V and 6 bases on J, and the germline ends lie 15 bases apart.

This clonotype originated in a female donor with multiple sclerosis, enrolled in a pregnancy study. The V and J genes are TRBV18 and TRBJ1-1, and TRBD1 may be the D gene, going by 6 matching bases. The sequencing here drew on peripheral blood, taken after pregnancy. The CDR3 protein sequence reads: CASSRRDTRAEAFF. The sequence in DNA is TGTGCCAGCTCACGTAGGGACACCAGAGCTGAAGCTTTCTTT. With the rest looked up from the reference TRBV18 and TRBJ1-1 genes rather than sequenced, the full variable domain is NAGVMQNPRHLVRRRGQEARLRCSPMKGHSHVYWYRQLPEEGLKFMVYLQKENIIDESGMPKERFSAEFPKEGPSILRIQQVVRGDSAAYFCASSRRDTRAEAFFGQGTRLTVV.